This TCR beta chain was sequenced for a study of T cells of healthy individuals. This CDR3 is built from 17 residues. V was clipped by 4 bases and J by 6 bases; unmatched bases: 14. TCRdb reprocessed the 5' RACE reads via MiXCR and lists one record per CDR3 protein. The sample records nearly 100,000 distinct CDR3 sequences, approximately 16% being singletons. This chain links TRBV12-3 or TRBV12-4 with TRBJ2-2, with 7 bases fitting TRBD2. The clonotype was recovered from a human donor in good health. CDR3 residues: CASSWDFLGGRSGELFF. The DNA of the CDR3 is TGTGCCAGCAGTTGGGACTTTCTGGGAGGGCGATCCGGGGAGCTGTTTTTT.